This T cell receptor (beta chain) comes out of a study of ipilimumab plus nivolumab after autologous stem cell transplantation. General observations from the study: Per the authors, repertoire, Treg and microbiota data justify further study.

Libraries were prepared by immunoSEQ multiplex PCR; TCRdb keeps only in-frame clonotypes and omits some of them. Among 8,000 to 13,000 clones listed, 78% were seen once. Patients got ipilimumab 1 mg/kg beginning 14 to 28 days post-transplant. On this clone: Its antigen is not identified.

The CDR3 consists of 13 residues. Germline-derived CDR1 and CDR2 are LNHDA and SQIVND (reference sequence). With 6 bases removed from V and 0 bases from J, the gap between germline ends came to 8 bases. V and J are TRBV19 and TRBJ1-1; tentatively, D is TRBD1 (5 bases). The sequence was collected from a male donor with diffuse large B-cell lymphoma. Sequencing was performed on PBMCs, taken in a trial of ipilimumab plus nivolumab as post-transplant consolidation. CDR3 sequence (DNA): TGTGCCAGTAGCTTGACAGTGAACACTGAAGCTTTCTTT. This translates into CASSLTVNTEAFF.